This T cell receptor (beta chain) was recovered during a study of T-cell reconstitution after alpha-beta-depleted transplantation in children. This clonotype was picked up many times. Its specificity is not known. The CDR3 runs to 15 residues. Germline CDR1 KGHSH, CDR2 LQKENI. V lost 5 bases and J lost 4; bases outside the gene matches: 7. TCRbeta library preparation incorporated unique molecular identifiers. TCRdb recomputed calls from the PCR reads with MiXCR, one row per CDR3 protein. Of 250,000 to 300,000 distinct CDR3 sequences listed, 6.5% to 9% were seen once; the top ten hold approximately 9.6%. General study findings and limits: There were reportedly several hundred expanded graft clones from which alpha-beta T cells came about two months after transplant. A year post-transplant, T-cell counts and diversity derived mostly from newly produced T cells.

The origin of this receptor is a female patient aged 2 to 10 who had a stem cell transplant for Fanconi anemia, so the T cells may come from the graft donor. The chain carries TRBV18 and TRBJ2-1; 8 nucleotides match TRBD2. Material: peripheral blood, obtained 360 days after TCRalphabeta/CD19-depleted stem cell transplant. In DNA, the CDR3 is TGTGCCAGCTCAATTAGCGGGGACGCATACAATGAGCAGTTCTTC. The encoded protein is CASSISGDAYNEQFF.